This T cell receptor (beta chain) was retrieved from a study of neurological immune-mediated disorders. Looking at the study overall: The 34 multiple sclerosis patients comprised about 31 that were relapsing-remitting and 3 that were secondary progressive. General study results and limits: For the multiple sclerosis repertoire cluster, no association with any clinical or MRI feature was found.

This CDR3 comprises 12 residues. From germline, CDR1 is DFQATT and CDR2 SNEGSKA (reference sequence). V lost 5 bases and J lost 4; bases outside the gene matches: 5. This clonotype was recorded many times. Its antigen is unknown. Template-switch 5'RACE cDNA synthesis added a 10-nucleotide unique molecular identifier. TCRdb ran MiXCR on the 5' RACE reads and lists one entry per CDR3 protein. Found here are 45,000 to 50,000 distinct CDR3 sequences, less than 4% of them singletons; the top ten hold about 16%. Sequencing input: PBMCs. The origin of this receptor is a woman between 50 and 59 years old with multiple sclerosis. The chain links TRBV20-1 to TRBJ2-7, with 7 nucleotides matching TRBD2. The CDR3 protein is CSAALASYEQYF. DNA of the CDR3: TGCAGTGCTGCACTAGCGTCGTACGAGCAGTACTTC.